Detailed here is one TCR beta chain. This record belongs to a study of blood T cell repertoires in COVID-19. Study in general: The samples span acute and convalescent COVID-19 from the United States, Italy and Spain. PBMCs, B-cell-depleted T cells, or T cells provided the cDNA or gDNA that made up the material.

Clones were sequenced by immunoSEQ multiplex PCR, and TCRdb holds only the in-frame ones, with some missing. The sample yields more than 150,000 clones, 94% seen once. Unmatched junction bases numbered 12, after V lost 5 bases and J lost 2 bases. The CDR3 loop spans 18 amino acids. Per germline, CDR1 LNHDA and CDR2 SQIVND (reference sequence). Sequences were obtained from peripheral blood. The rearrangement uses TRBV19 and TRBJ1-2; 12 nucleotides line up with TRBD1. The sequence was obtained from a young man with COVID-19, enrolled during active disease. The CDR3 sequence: CASSLSGTGGVPNYGYTF. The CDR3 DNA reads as TGTGCCAGTAGTTTATCCGGGACAGGGGGCGTCCCCAACTATGGCTACACCTTC. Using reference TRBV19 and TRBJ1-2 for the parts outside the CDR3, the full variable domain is DGGITQSPKYLFRKEGQNVTLSCEQNLNHDAMYWYRQDPGQGLRLIYYSQIVNDFQKGDIAEGYSVSREKKESFPLTVTSAQKNPTAFYLCASSLSGTGGVPNYGYTFGSGTRLTVV.